A selection of T cell receptor beta chains follows, all from one sample in a study of T cell responses to AZD1222 COVID-19 vaccine. Generated by immunoSEQ multiplex PCR, the TCRdb table keeps only in-frame clones and is missing some. The data show some 180,000 clones, with approximately 86% seen just once and 0.4% to 0.5% held by the top ten. The sample here was peripheral blood, taken on day 0 of AZD1222 vaccination. These receptors were taken from an adult in good health. Each CDR3 is given without its conserved first and last residue.

TRBV20-1 | 11 | SASDVAQETQY
TRBV12-3/TRBV12-4 | 10 | ASSRGAGELF
TRBV9 | 14 | ASSVGTGPLGNEQF
TRBV6-5 | 12 | ASKIAGSTDTQY
TRBV5-1 | 11 | ASSTKYGEGYT
TRBV4-1 | 14 | ASSAQTPAPYYGYT
TRBV9 | 13 | ASSVDPGVSTEAF
TRBV2 | 11 | ASRSGANTEAF
TRBV10-1 | 11 | ASSETGLTEAF
TRBV19 | 13 | ASSMGLDSNQPQH
TRBV7-3 | 12 | ASSWSGTSYEQY
TRBV29-1 | 12 | SVRIDSQGDGYT
TRBV14 | 10 | ASSQQGITYT
TRBV6-2/TRBV6-3 | 14 | ASSYSGGTAFYEQY
TRBV7-3 | 13 | ASSARDRDNNEQF
TRBV7-3 | 13 | ASSGGTSGYNEQF
TRBV27 | 12 | ASSFRGYNQPQH
TRBV5-6 | 13 | ASSWGQGGPYEQY
TRBV10-2 | 15 | ASSESKGGAITDTQY
TRBV19 | 13 | ASSVRDSAYNEQF
TRBV20-1 | 9 | SARIAGEQY
TRBV15 | 10 | ATSMGVYEQY
TRBV25-1 | 10 | ALGTIGHEQY
TRBV29-1 | 14 | SVGPYRGGGTGELF
TRBV5-6 | 15 | ASSFSAGGPGANVLT
TRBV11-3 | 14 | ASSPPRQGAKREQY
TRBV9 | 14 | ASSYRDSSYNSPLH
TRBV19 | 13 | ASSMSPRENSPLH
TRBV19 | 17 | ASSRGQWITLPSNYGYT
TRBV10-2 | 13 | ASRGGQGANQPQH
TRBV5-8 | 12 | ASNPGLPAYEQY
TRBV7-2 | 12 | ASSQWGYGDEQY
TRBV28 | 12 | ASSFPGREQPQH
TRBV29-1 | 11 | SAETGPLYGYT
TRBV28 | 11 | AHWDRMNTEAF
TRBV3-1/TRBV3-2 | 14 | ASSLKGLAGADTQY
TRBV27 | 15 | ASSQWDRGKDDDGYT
TRBV6-2/TRBV6-3 | 11 | ASSYSSNQPQH
TRBV6-5 | 9 | ASSYNSEQY
TRBV5-6 | 12 | ASRGTGVNSPLH
TRBV9 | 13 | ASSPRIREGDTQY
TRBV7-7 | 14 | ASSLRPRGWDTEAF
TRBV28 | 9 | ASSITRGYT
TRBV11-2 | 16 | ASSLVGASGGLQETQY
TRBV10-3 | 11 | AISGPSNQPQH
TRBV3-1/TRBV3-2 | 10 | ASSQAPDTQY
TRBV2 | 8 | ASKWDEQY
TRBV11-2 | 16 | ASQFFLTQVPLQETQY
TRBV21-1 | 10 | ASSSSSYEQY
TRBV18 | 14 | ASSPVLAVAKNIQY
TRBV27 | 13 | ASSSPSLQGYEQY
TRBV15 | 13 | ATRQGQESNQPQH
TRBV28 | 13 | ASDPGTSGANEQF
TRBV5-8 | 10 | ASSFGPRRAF
TRBV6-1 | 14 | ASSGADRTVGQPQH
TRBV18 | 14 | ASSPGTGGAYNEQF
TRBV12-3/TRBV12-4 | 8 | ASAKGTQY
TRBV7-2 | 15 | ASTTLTPGRGNYGYT
TRBV6-5 | 11 | ASSPMRSQPQH